These 3 T cell receptor beta chains originate from one sample sequenced in a study of cytomegalovirus exposure and HLA in healthy donors. In the PCR, 60 Vbeta and 13 Jbeta primers were used. Assay: immunoSEQ multiplex PCR; the TCRdb copy retains only in-frame clones and omits some. The sample has 35,000 to 55,000 clones; around two thirds are singletons. Sequenced material: PBMCs. These TCRs come from a woman younger than 45 in good health and CMV-seronegative.

The chain links TRBV30 to TRBJ1-3; maybe TRBD1 (6 bases). Germline-derived CDR1 and CDR2 are GTSNPN and SVGIG (reference sequence). The CDR3 runs to 16 residues. Trimming left V 0 bases short and J 1 base short, with 13 bases between. The chain's CDR3 is CAWSVLETGSGNTIYF. CDR3 DNA: TGTGCCTGGAGTGTACTCGAAACAGGGTCTGGAAACACCATATATTTT.

The genes are TRBV5-1 and TRBJ1-4; D not resolved. Germline CDR1 SGHRS, CDR2 YFSETQ. V lost 4 bases and J lost 4, with 11 bases in between. The CDR3 is 14 residues long. The CDR3 DNA follows: TGCGCCAGCAGCCTTGGGCAGGTTAATGAAAAACTGTTTTTT. This encodes CASSLGQVNEKLFF. Combining the CDR3 with reference TRBV5-1 and TRBJ1-4 gives the whole variable domain KAGVTQTPRYLIKTRGQQVTLSCSPISGHRSVSWYQQTPGQGLQFLFEYFSETQRNKGNFPGRFSGRQFSNSRSEMNVSTLELGDSALYLCASSLGQVNEKLFFGSGTQLSVL.

The V gene is TRBV29-1, the J gene TRBJ1-2, with TRBD1 matching over 11 bases. The CDR3 runs to 14 residues. J was trimmed by 4 bases and V by 4 bases; bases with no gene match: 5. Germline lookup yields CDR1 SQVTM and CDR2 ANQGSEA. As DNA, the CDR3 is TGCAGCGTTGTAGGACAGGGGGCTCTCTATGGCTACACCTTC. Its protein is CSVVGQGALYGYTF. Drawing the rest from reference TRBV29-1 and TRBJ1-2, the complete variable domain is SAVISQKPSRDICQRGTSLTIQCQVDSQVTMMFWYRQQPGQSLTLIATANQGSEATYESGFVIDKFPISRPNLTFSTLTVSNMSPEDSSIYLCSVVGQGALYGYTFGSGTRLTVV.